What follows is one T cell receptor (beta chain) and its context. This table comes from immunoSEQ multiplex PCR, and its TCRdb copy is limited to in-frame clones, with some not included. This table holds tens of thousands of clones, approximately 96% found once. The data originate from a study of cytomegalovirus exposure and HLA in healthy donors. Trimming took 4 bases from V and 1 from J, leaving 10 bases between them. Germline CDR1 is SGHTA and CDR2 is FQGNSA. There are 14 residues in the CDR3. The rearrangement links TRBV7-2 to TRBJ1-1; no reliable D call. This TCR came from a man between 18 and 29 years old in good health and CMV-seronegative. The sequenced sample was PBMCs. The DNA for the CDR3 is TGTGCCAGCAGCTACCTCAGTGGGAACACTGAAGCTTTCTTT. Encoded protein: CASSYLSGNTEAFF.